This TCR beta chain stems from a study of cytomegalovirus exposure and HLA in healthy donors. Study-wide results and caveats: Cytomegalovirus association was assigned to about 150 TCR beta chains. Later analysis identified 15,000 to 20,000 TCR beta sequences associated with HLA alleles, using a false discovery rate threshold of 0.05.

In the case of this clone: What it recognizes is unknown.

PCR employed 60 Vbeta and 13 Jbeta primers. The table came from immunoSEQ multiplex PCR; TCRdb's copy has only in-frame clones and leaves some out. The sample shows approximately 150,000 clones, about three quarters of them seen only once. The sequence derives from a male donor in good health and CMV-seronegative. Sequenced sample: PBMCs.

The CDR3: CASSGTGVDSPLHF. The CDR3 DNA is TGTGCCAGCTCCGGGACAGGGGTTGATTCACCCCTCCACTTT. The chain recombines TRBV18 with TRBJ1-6, with 10 bases identical to TRBD1. V was pared by 6 bases and J by 8 bases, with 4 bases of the junction left unmatched. The CDR3 contains 14 residues. Germline CDR1 is KGHSH and CDR2 is LQKENI.